Listed below are T cell receptor beta chains from one sample, sequenced in a study of blood T cell repertoires in COVID-19. Profiling relied on immunoSEQ multiplex PCR, and the TCRdb table lists in-frame clones only, not all of them. Of 190,000 or so clones listed, about 90% are singletons. The sample taken for sequencing was peripheral blood. All receptors come from a woman aged 70 to 79 with acute or convalescent COVID-19. The CDR3 runs from the conserved cysteine through the conserved F or W. Each record gives: D gene, clone size, V gene, J gene, CDR3 protein, CDR3 DNA. A D gene is named only where the DNA matches it firmly. Clone size, where shown, is once, few, many, or a class for clones that have expanded.

D gene: TRBD2
clone size: NA
V gene: TRBV5-1
J gene: TRBJ2-5
CDR3 protein: CASSVGTSGGETQYF
CDR3 DNA: TGCGCCAGCAGCGTCGGGACTAGCGGGGGAGAGACCCAGTACTTC

D gene: TRBD1
clone size: NA
V gene: TRBV5-1
J gene: TRBJ1-1
CDR3 protein: CASYTGGRDTEAFF
CDR3 DNA: TGCGCCAGCTATACAGGGGGAAGAGACACTGAAGCTTTCTTT

D gene: NA
clone size: NA
V gene: TRBV4-1
J gene: TRBJ1-4
CDR3 protein: CASSQEWQTATNEKLFF
CDR3 DNA: TGCGCCAGCAGCCAAGAGTGGCAGACAGCAACTAATGAAAAACTGTTTTTT

D gene: TRBD2
clone size: NA
V gene: TRBV6-5
J gene: TRBJ2-1
CDR3 protein: CASKGLAGVEQFF
CDR3 DNA: TGTGCCAGCAAGGGTCTAGCGGGTGTTGAGCAGTTCTTC

D gene: TRBD1
clone size: NA
V gene: TRBV7-2
J gene: TRBJ2-7
CDR3 protein: CASSHAGTGYEQYF
CDR3 DNA: TGTGCCAGCAGCCACGCCGGGACAGGCTACGAGCAGTACTTC

D gene: NA
clone size: NA
V gene: TRBV24-1
J gene: TRBJ2-7
CDR3 protein: CATSDSTGTMTYEQYF
CDR3 DNA: TGTGCCACCAGTGATTCAACAGGGACTATGACCTACGAGCAGTACTTC

D gene: NA
clone size: NA
V gene: TRBV19
J gene: TRBJ2-7
CDR3 protein: CASSIRPTYEQYF
CDR3 DNA: TGTGCCAGTAGTATTCGCCCTACCTACGAGCAGTACTTC

D gene: TRBD1
clone size: NA
V gene: TRBV11-3
J gene: TRBJ2-7
CDR3 protein: CASSLEGQVAYEQYF
CDR3 DNA: TGTGCCAGCAGCTTAGAGGGACAGGTGGCCTACGAGCAGTACTTC

D gene: NA
clone size: NA
V gene: TRBV19
J gene: TRBJ2-5
CDR3 protein: CASSMGRAQETQYF
CDR3 DNA: TGTGCCAGTAGTATGGGGCGAGCCCAAGAGACCCAGTACTTC

D gene: TRBD2
clone size: NA
V gene: TRBV13
J gene: TRBJ2-1
CDR3 protein: CASSLRRTSGNNEQFF
CDR3 DNA: TGTGCCAGCAGTCTCCGGAGGACTAGCGGAAACAATGAGCAGTTCTTC

D gene: NA
clone size: few
V gene: TRBV28
J gene: TRBJ1-1
CDR3 protein: CASSPPTGSLSDAFF
CDR3 DNA: TGTGCCAGCAGTCCCCCGACAGGATCTCTTTCTGACGCTTTCTTT

D gene: NA
clone size: few
V gene: TRBV6-5
J gene: TRBJ1-6
CDR3 protein: CASRVSSYNSPLHF
CDR3 DNA: TGTGCCAGCAGAGTGAGCTCCTATAATTCACCCCTCCACTTT

D gene: NA
clone size: few
V gene: TRBV9
J gene: TRBJ1-3
CDR3 protein: CASSVVPQGSGNTIYF
CDR3 DNA: TGTGCCAGCAGCGTAGTTCCCCAGGGATCTGGAAACACCATATATTTT

D gene: NA
clone size: NA
V gene: TRBV2
J gene: TRBJ2-5
CDR3 protein: CASSEAGGAFGTQYF
CDR3 DNA: TGTGCCAGCAGTGAAGCCGGCGGGGCTTTTGGGACCCAGTACTTC

D gene: NA
clone size: NA
V gene: TRBV3-1/TRBV3-2
J gene: TRBJ2-7
CDR3 protein: CASSRLGPTYEQYF
CDR3 DNA: TGTGCCAGCAGCCGACTGGGTCCAACCTACGAGCAGTACTTC

D gene: NA
clone size: NA
V gene: TRBV6-5
J gene: TRBJ1-1
CDR3 protein: CASSYGLRAFF
CDR3 DNA: TGTGCCAGCAGTTACGGGCTAAGGGCTTTCTTT

D gene: TRBD1
clone size: NA
V gene: TRBV5-4
J gene: TRBJ1-3
CDR3 protein: CASSSGQITGNTIYF
CDR3 DNA: TGTGCCAGCAGCTCGGGACAGATCACTGGAAACACCATATATTTT

D gene: TRBD1
clone size: NA
V gene: TRBV28
J gene: TRBJ1-1
CDR3 protein: CASHGQGKSFLAFF
CDR3 DNA: TGTGCCAGCCACGGACAGGGGAAAAGTTTCTTAGCTTTCTTT

D gene: TRBD1
clone size: NA
V gene: TRBV24-1
J gene: TRBJ1-1
CDR3 protein: CATRGTGGQNTEAFF
CDR3 DNA: TGTGCCACCAGGGGTACAGGGGGACAGAACACTGAAGCTTTCTTT

D gene: NA
clone size: NA
V gene: TRBV11-3
J gene: TRBJ1-6
CDR3 protein: CASSLGRRSNSPLHF
CDR3 DNA: TGTGCCAGCAGCTTAGGGCGGCGGTCCAATTCACCCCTCCACTTT

D gene: NA
clone size: NA
V gene: TRBV2
J gene: TRBJ2-7
CDR3 protein: CASSPGGTALGEQYF
CDR3 DNA: TGTGCCAGCAGCCCGGGGGGGACAGCACTTGGCGAGCAGTACTTC

D gene: TRBD1
clone size: few
V gene: TRBV2
J gene: TRBJ2-5
CDR3 protein: CASSARGSFGETQYF
CDR3 DNA: TGTGCCAGCAGCGCCAGGGGGTCTTTTGGGGAGACCCAGTACTTC

D gene: NA
clone size: NA
V gene: TRBV28
J gene: TRBJ2-7
CDR3 protein: CASSLGGVGSYEQYF
CDR3 DNA: TGTGCCAGCAGTTTAGGGGGCGTAGGCTCCTACGAGCAGTACTTC